Presented here are 18 T cell receptor beta chains from one specimen sequenced in a study of blood T cell repertoires in COVID-19. The table came from immunoSEQ multiplex PCR; TCRdb's copy has only in-frame clones and leaves some out. Seen here are 250,000 to 350,000 clones, 83% observed once, and the top ten hold roughly 1.1%. Sequenced: peripheral blood. Every receptor here comes from a woman aged 45-65 years with acute or convalescent COVID-19.

The gene calls are TRBV5-1 and TRBJ2-1, with D possibly TRBD2 on 6 matching bases. CDR1 is SGHRS, CDR2 YFSETQ, per germline. There are 17 residues in the CDR3. Trimming removed 4 bases from V and 0 bases from J, with 17 bases in between. In DNA form, the CDR3 reads TGCGCCAGCAGCCCTGCGGGACTTCTAAGCTCCTACAATGAGCAGTTCTTC. Its translation: CASSPAGLLSSYNEQFF.

This chain uses TRBV6-4 with TRBJ2-1, with 10 bases lining up with TRBD2. The CDR3 is made up of 15 amino acids. Germline CDR1 and CDR2: MRHNA and SNTAGT. The ends lost 8 bases at V and 4 bases at J; junction bases unmatched: 8. The CDR3 sequence: CASGSAGGTYNEQFF. The CDR3 DNA follows: TGTGCCAGCGGATCAGCGGGGGGGACTTACAATGAGCAGTTCTTC.

The chain joins TRBV24-1 to TRBJ2-5; maybe TRBD2 (5 bases). The germline gives CDR1 KGHDR, CDR2 SFDVKD. The CDR3 is made up of 15 amino acids. The V end was cut by 3 bases, the J end by 4 bases, with 14 bases between. The DNA of the CDR3 is TGTGCCACCAGTGATCCTGGGGAGCGGCCAGAGACCCAGTACTTC. Its translation: CATSDPGERPETQYF.

The genes are TRBV24-1 and TRBJ1-4, with 8 bases aligning to TRBD1. V trimming: 4 bases; J trimming: 13 bases; junction bases outside the gene matches: 7. Germline values: CDR1 KGHDR, CDR2 SFDVKD. This CDR3 is 13 amino acids long. CDR3 in DNA: TGTGCCACCAGTGACCCCGGGACAGGCGCACTGTTTTTT. Translation gives CATSDPGTGALFF.

This clone turned up a few times. The CDR3 nucleotides read TGTGCCAGTTCGTCTTCTAACTATGGCTACACCTTC. As protein: CASSSSNYGYTF. The chain recombines TRBV12-3 or TRBV12-4 with TRBJ1-2; D remains unclear. This CDR3 has 12 residues. Trimming pared 9 bases from V and 0 bases from J, leaving 8 bases between.

The rearrangement uses TRBV4-1 and TRBJ2-2; 8 positions agree with TRBD2. Trimming removed 4 bases from V and 3 bases from J; junction bases left unmatched: 4. Germline CDR1 MGHRA, CDR2 YSYEKL. CDR3 size: 15 residues. CDR3 in DNA: TGCGCCAGCAGCCTGACTAGCGTGTACACCGGGGAGCTGTTTTTT. It yields the protein CASSLTSVYTGELFF.

The rearrangement links TRBV9 to TRBJ1-2, with 9 bases lining up with TRBD1. Per germline, CDR1 SGDLS and CDR2 YYNGEE. J was trimmed by 8 bases and V by 0 bases; bases with no gene match: 8. The CDR3 has 15 residues. The CDR3 loop reads CASSVDNRGREGYTF. CDR3 coding DNA: TGTGCCAGCAGCGTAGATAACAGGGGGCGGGAGGGCTACACCTTC.

This chain uses TRBV9 with TRBJ1-4, with 9 positions matching TRBD1. The ends lost 2 bases at V and 7 bases at J; junction bases unmatched: 6. Germline V CDR1 and CDR2: SGDLS, YYNGEE. The CDR3 is 15 residues long. Written as DNA, the CDR3 is TGTGCCAGCAGCGTTACAGGGGGCCGCAGTGAAAAACTGTTTTTT. It encodes CASSVTGGRSEKLFF.

The chain couples TRBV24-1 to TRBJ2-1; the match to TRBD1 covers 8 bases. This CDR3 is 16 amino acids long. With V trimmed by 4 bases and J by 8 bases, 12 bases remained unmatched. Germline lookup yields CDR1 KGHDR and CDR2 SFDVKD. Here the CDR3 DNA reads TGTGCCACCAGTGACGCCACCGGGACAGGATCCGATGAGCAGTTCTTC. It is translated as CATSDATGTGSDEQFF.

V usage is TRBV1 and J usage is TRBJ1-2. TRBV1 is flagged as a pseudogene. CDR3 length equals 13 residues. Written as DNA, the CDR3 is TGCACCAGCAGCCAAGCTCCTAACTATGGCTACACCTTC. Translated, it gives CTSSQAPNYGYTF.

V usage is TRBV15 and J usage is TRBJ2-6, with D possibly matching TRBD1 (6 bases). V lost 4 bases and J 0 bases, leaving 16 bases between the germline ends. The germline CDR1 and CDR2 sequences are LNHNV and YYDKDF (reference sequence). The CDR3 sequence is 18 residues long. CDR3 sequence: CATSNYPDRVSGANVLTF. The CDR3 DNA reads as TGTGCCACCAGCAACTACCCGGACAGAGTCTCTGGGGCCAACGTCCTGACTTTC.

This clone was recorded only once. The rearrangement uses TRBV5-1 and TRBJ1-1; unclear D gene. V dropped 1 base and J dropped 0 bases, with 13 bases sitting between them. Germline CDR1 reads SGHRS; CDR2 reads YFSETQ. CDR3 length: 16 amino acids. The CDR3 protein is CASSLRAGFMNTEAFF. CDR3 in DNA: TGCGCCAGCAGCTTGCGGGCGGGATTCATGAACACTGAAGCTTTCTTT.

The genes are TRBV5-4 and TRBJ2-1; 8 bases map to TRBD1. The length of the CDR3 is 16 residues. CDR1 and CDR2 from the germline V gene are SGHNT and YYREEE (reference sequence). V dropped 3 bases and J dropped 9; count of bases not matched to a gene: 14. The CDR3 loop reads CASSSVKRTGYGEQFF. The CDR3 DNA reads as TGTGCCAGCAGCTCGGTTAAAAGGACAGGGTACGGTGAGCAGTTCTTC.

This clone was picked up one time. The rearrangement joins TRBV5-1 to TRBJ2-2; TRBD2 aligns across 8 bases. J lost 1 base, V lost 4 bases, and 9 bases had no gene match. This CDR3 comprises 17 residues. Germline CDR1 reads SGHRS; CDR2 reads YFSETQ. CDR3 amino acids: CASSGLGGARNTGELFF. CDR3 DNA sequence: TGCGCCAGCAGCGGCCTCGGGGGGGCCAGGAACACCGGGGAGCTGTTTTTT.

This clone was seen only a few times. This sequence joins TRBV5-1 and TRBJ1-3; 8 positions agree with TRBD1. The CDR3 contains 16 residues. Trimming cost V 4 bases and J 1 base; bases outside gene matches: 7. From germline, CDR1 is SGHRS and CDR2 YFSETQ. The CDR3 bases are TGCGCCAGCAGCCATGGGACAGGTGATTCTGGAAACACCATATATTTT. It yields the protein CASSHGTGDSGNTIYF.

The chain employs TRBV3-1 (or the pseudogene TRBV3-2) and TRBJ2-7, with D possibly TRBD2 on 6 matching bases. CDR1 is LGHDT, CDR2 YNNKEL, per germline (reference sequence). The CDR3 spans 13 residues. V lost 1 base to trimming and J lost 8 bases, with 12 bases between them. The CDR3 DNA sequence: TGTGCCAGCAGCCAAGCGGAGGGTTGGCAGCAGTACTTC. Translation gives CASSQAEGWQQYF.

V usage is TRBV7-6 and J usage is TRBJ2-7; D call uncertain. There are 13 residues in the CDR3. Germline V gene data show CDR1 as SGHVS and CDR2 as FNYEAQ. The V gene lost 11 bases and the J gene lost 0 bases, with 14 bases spanning the gap. The CDR3 DNA reads TGTGCCTCTTCCTCGGTATCCTCCTACGAGCAGTACTTC. It is translated as CASSSVSSYEQYF.

In this sample, this clone turned up once. The rearrangement uses TRBV5-1 and TRBJ2-2; perhaps TRBD1 as D (6 bases). Trimming left V 4 bases short and J 3 bases short, with 10 bases between. The CDR3 extends over 14 amino acids. CDR1 is SGHRS, CDR2 YFSETQ, per germline. CDR3 sequence (DNA): TGCGCCAGCAGCATTAACAGGGACACCGGGGAGCTGTTTTTT. Protein: CASSINRDTGELFF. Combining the CDR3 with reference TRBV5-1 and TRBJ2-2 gives the whole variable domain KAGVTQTPRYLIKTRGQQVTLSCSPISGHRSVSWYQQTPGQGLQFLFEYFSETQRNKGNFPGRFSGRQFSNSRSEMNVSTLELGDSALYLCASSINRDTGELFFGEGSRLTVL.